A selection of T cell receptor beta chains follows, all from one sample in a study of T cell responses to AZD1222 COVID-19 vaccine. Assay used: immunoSEQ multiplex PCR; TCRdb lists only in-frame clones, some missing. Of 150,000 to 200,000 clones listed, approximately 94% are singletons. Sample: peripheral blood, taken on day 0 of AZD1222 vaccination. The source is an adult in good health. Both conserved end residues are part of each CDR3. Fields, in order: V gene, clone size, D gene, J gene, CDR3 protein, CDR3 DNA. The D gene is left open where the match is weak. Clone size is not always given. Where it is, it says once, few, many or a class for expanded clones.

v_gene: TRBV4-3; abundance: few; d_gene: .; j_gene: TRBJ1-5; CDR3aa: CASSQQDNSNQPQHF; CDR3nt: TGCGCCAGCAGCCAACAGGACAATAGCAATCAGCCCCAGCATTTT
v_gene: TRBV19; abundance: .; d_gene: TRBD1; j_gene: TRBJ1-1; CDR3aa: CASRSPGTGKGNTEAFF; CDR3nt: TGTGCCAGTAGGAGTCCCGGGACAGGGAAGGGGAACACTGAAGCTTTCTTT
v_gene: TRBV19; abundance: .; d_gene: .; j_gene: TRBJ1-2; CDR3aa: CASSPGLNYGYTF; CDR3nt: TGTGCCAGTAGTCCCGGCCTAAACTATGGCTACACCTTC
v_gene: TRBV19; abundance: .; d_gene: TRBD2; j_gene: TRBJ2-3; CDR3aa: CASSQGLGGTDTQYF; CDR3nt: TGTGCCAGTAGTCAGGGACTAGGAGGCACAGATACGCAGTATTTT
v_gene: TRBV2; abundance: .; d_gene: .; j_gene: TRBJ2-2; CDR3aa: CASAPQNTGELFF; CDR3nt: TGTGCCAGCGCACCCCAGAACACCGGGGAGCTGTTTTTT
v_gene: TRBV28; abundance: .; d_gene: .; j_gene: TRBJ2-1; CDR3aa: CASSTHGLANEQFF; CDR3nt: TGTGCCAGCAGTACCCACGGCCTAGCCAATGAGCAGTTCTTC
v_gene: TRBV5-4; abundance: once; d_gene: .; j_gene: TRBJ2-7; CDR3aa: CASSLTLDHSYEQYF; CDR3nt: TGTGCCAGCAGCTTGACCCTGGACCACTCCTACGAGCAGTACTTC
v_gene: TRBV6-5; abundance: .; d_gene: .; j_gene: TRBJ2-5; CDR3aa: CASSPRESETQYF; CDR3nt: TGTGCCAGCAGCCCCCGGGAGAGCGAGACCCAGTACTTC
v_gene: TRBV7-3; abundance: once; d_gene: TRBD2; j_gene: TRBJ2-5; CDR3aa: CASSLYVGPGGPQYF; CDR3nt: TGTGCCAGCAGCTTATATGTCGGTCCGGGGGGGCCCCAGTACTTC
v_gene: TRBV5-4; abundance: .; d_gene: TRBD2; j_gene: TRBJ2-2; CDR3aa: CASSPGGNAQNTGELFF; CDR3nt: TGTGCCAGCAGCCCGGGGGGGAATGCACAGAACACCGGGGAGCTGTTTTTT
v_gene: TRBV7-6; abundance: .; d_gene: TRBD1; j_gene: TRBJ1-6; CDR3aa: CASSDRQGGKSPLHF; CDR3nt: TGTGCCAGCAGCGATCGACAGGGTGGGAAATCACCCCTCCACTTT
v_gene: TRBV18; abundance: .; d_gene: .; j_gene: TRBJ2-1; CDR3aa: CASSPRAGSYNEQFF; CDR3nt: TGTGCCAGCTCACCTAGGGCGGGGTCCTACAATGAGCAGTTCTTC
v_gene: TRBV5-6; abundance: .; d_gene: .; j_gene: TRBJ2-7; CDR3aa: CASSHGTTYEQYF; CDR3nt: TGTGCCAGCAGCCACGGGACAACCTACGAGCAGTACTTC
v_gene: TRBV20-1; abundance: .; d_gene: .; j_gene: TRBJ1-1; CDR3aa: CSASYGTNTEAFF; CDR3nt: TGCAGTGCTAGTTACGGGACTAACACTGAAGCTTTCTTT
v_gene: TRBV19; abundance: .; d_gene: .; j_gene: TRBJ1-3; CDR3aa: CASSPRETGPGNTIYF; CDR3nt: TGTGCCAGTAGTCCACGGGAAACAGGGCCTGGAAACACCATATATTTT
v_gene: TRBV4-2; abundance: .; d_gene: .; j_gene: TRBJ2-1; CDR3aa: CASSGHVSGGHSYNEQFF; CDR3nt: TGTGCCAGCAGCGGGCACGTTAGCGGAGGCCACTCATACAATGAGCAGTTCTTC
v_gene: TRBV5-1; abundance: .; d_gene: TRBD1; j_gene: TRBJ2-3; CDR3aa: CATRLDRGTDTQYF; CDR3nt: TGCGCCACCCGGTTAGACAGGGGCACAGATACGCAGTATTTT
v_gene: TRBV2; abundance: .; d_gene: .; j_gene: TRBJ2-3; CDR3aa: CASSLEIDTQYF; CDR3nt: TGTGCCAGCAGTCTAGAAATTGATACGCAGTATTTT
v_gene: TRBV28; abundance: .; d_gene: .; j_gene: TRBJ2-3; CDR3aa: CASSSPWGGSTDTQYF; CDR3nt: TGTGCCAGCAGTTCTCCTTGGGGGGGCAGCACAGATACGCAGTATTTT
v_gene: TRBV7-9; abundance: once; d_gene: .; j_gene: TRBJ1-2; CDR3aa: CASSLTGIYGYTF; CDR3nt: TGTGCCAGCAGCTTAACAGGGATCTATGGCTACACCTTC
v_gene: TRBV27; abundance: .; d_gene: .; j_gene: TRBJ1-2; CDR3aa: CASSASEGNSDYGYTF; CDR3nt: TGTGCCAGCAGTGCGAGTGAAGGAAACTCCGACTATGGCTACACCTTC
v_gene: TRBV7-9; abundance: .; d_gene: TRBD1; j_gene: TRBJ1-4; CDR3aa: CASSFNRDRGEKLFF; CDR3nt: TGTGCCAGCAGCTTCAACAGGGACAGGGGTGAAAAACTGTTTTTT
v_gene: TRBV3-1/TRBV3-2; abundance: .; d_gene: TRBD2; j_gene: TRBJ2-5; CDR3aa: CASSPRGGSKTQYF; CDR3nt: TGTGCCAGCAGCCCCCGGGGAGGGAGCAAGACCCAGTACTTC
v_gene: TRBV30; abundance: .; d_gene: .; j_gene: TRBJ2-7; CDR3aa: CAWSVAGARGEQYF; CDR3nt: TGTGCCTGGAGTGTGGCAGGGGCCCGGGGAGAGCAGTACTTC
v_gene: TRBV28; abundance: .; d_gene: .; j_gene: TRBJ2-5; CDR3aa: CASREYRVGETQYF; CDR3nt: TGTGCCAGCAGGGAATACAGGGTCGGAGAGACCCAGTACTTC
v_gene: TRBV19; abundance: .; d_gene: .; j_gene: TRBJ1-4; CDR3aa: CASRPGHIATNEKLFF; CDR3nt: TGTGCCAGTAGGCCTGGGCATATTGCAACTAATGAAAAACTGTTTTTT
v_gene: TRBV9; abundance: .; d_gene: TRBD2; j_gene: TRBJ2-3; CDR3aa: CASSPRLASTDTQYF; CDR3nt: TGTGCCAGCAGCCCCCGACTAGCGAGCACAGATACGCAGTATTTT
v_gene: TRBV19; abundance: .; d_gene: .; j_gene: TRBJ2-5; CDR3aa: CASSPGVGLGETQYF; CDR3nt: TGTGCCAGTAGTCCCGGAGTGGGGCTCGGGGAGACCCAGTACTTC
v_gene: TRBV5-1; abundance: .; d_gene: TRBD1; j_gene: TRBJ1-5; CDR3aa: CASSFTGAVNQPQHF; CDR3nt: TGCGCCAGCAGTTTTACAGGGGCAGTTAATCAGCCCCAGCATTTT